The 23 T cell receptor beta chains given below trace back to one sample, sequenced in a study of Tregs in tolerant kidney transplant recipients. Their cognate antigens are unknown. Measured with immunoSEQ multiplex PCR; TCRdb has only the in-frame clones, and not every one. The sample has more than 2,500 clones; 40% to 50% are singletons. The sequenced sample consisted of Tregs from blood grown in culture. The receptors were gathered from a human donor in good health.

The gene calls are TRBV5-4 and TRBJ2-7, with a tentative D call TRBD1 (5 bases). V lost 1 base and J lost 2, with 7 bases in between. CDR3 size: 13 residues. The V gene's germline CDR1 is SGHNT and CDR2 YYREEE (reference sequence). The CDR3 region is CASSLPGPYEQYF. The CDR3, as DNA: TGTGCCAGCAGCTTGCCAGGGCCCTACGAGCAGTACTTC.

The chain employs TRBV18 and TRBJ1-2, with D perhaps TRBD1 (6 bases). The germline gives CDR1 KGHSH, CDR2 LQKENI. Between the trimmed V and J ends, which lost 3 bases and 2 bases, there was a span of 13 bases. This CDR3 region has 15 residues. CDR3 amino acids: CASSPRGPVNYGYTF. The DNA for the CDR3 is TGTGCCAGCTCACCCCGGGGGCCGGTAAACTATGGCTACACCTTC.

The gene calls are TRBV5-1 and TRBJ2-5; D is undetermined. V lost 0 bases and J lost 9, with 6 bases in between. CDR3 size: 11 residues. Looked up from germline, CDR1 is SGHRS and CDR2 is YFSETQ. In nucleotides, the CDR3 is TGCGCCAGCAGCTTGGAGGCGGCCCAGTACTTC. Encoded protein: CASSLEAAQYF.

The V and J genes are TRBV5-4 and TRBJ1-2; D is undetermined. Trimming removed 4 bases at V and 8 bases at J, with 21 bases between. CDR3 length: 15 residues. Germline CDR1 is SGHNT and CDR2 is YYREEE (reference sequence). The CDR3 loop reads CASSPESRVRLGYTF. CDR3 bases: TGTGCCAGCAGCCCTGAGAGTCGGGTTAGGTTGGGCTACACCTTC.

The genes are TRBV6-1 and TRBJ1-2, with 7 bases identical to TRBD1. This CDR3 comprises 14 residues. The germline gives CDR1 MNHNS, CDR2 SASEGT. Trimming removed 6 bases from V and 7 bases from J; junction bases left unmatched: 11. CDR3 loop: CASRSSGGSGGYTF. CDR3 nucleotides: TGTGCCAGCAGATCTTCAGGGGGTAGCGGTGGCTACACCTTC.

This rearrangement joins TRBV5-1 to TRBJ2-7; D possibly corresponds to TRBD1 (6 bases). V dropped 5 bases and J dropped 5 bases, with 11 bases sitting between them. The CDR3 is made up of 12 amino acids. Germline loops: CDR1 SGHRS, CDR2 YFSETQ. The CDR3 loop is CASSRPGDEQYF. CDR3 coding DNA: TGCGCCAGCAGTCGGCCAGGGGACGAGCAGTACTTC.

The table lists this clone with a few counts. The chain links TRBV5-1 to TRBJ2-6; 7 bases map to TRBD1. The J segment lost 0 bases and the V segment lost 0 bases, leaving 3 bases of the junction unmatched. The CDR3 loop spans 17 amino acids. Germline lookup yields CDR1 SGHRS and CDR2 YFSETQ. The CDR3 sequence: CASSLDRGSSGANVLTF. The CDR3 DNA sequence: TGCGCCAGCAGCTTGGACAGGGGAAGCTCTGGGGCCAACGTCCTGACTTTC.

This chain connects TRBV19 to TRBJ1-1; 9 bases are shared with TRBD1. Germline V lookup: CDR1 LNHDA, CDR2 SQIVND (reference sequence). The CDR3 is 16 residues long. With V trimmed by 3 bases and J by 5 bases, 10 bases remained unmatched. CDR3 bases: TGTGCCAGTAGTATTTCGGGACAGGGCTTTCATACTGAAGCTTTCTTT. This sequence encodes CASSISGQGFHTEAFF.

This clone was seen a handful of times. The chain has TRBV30 and TRBJ1-4; D ambiguous. The germline gives CDR1 GTSNPN, CDR2 SVGIG (reference sequence). The CDR3 length is 11 residues. V shed 2 bases and J shed 13 bases, with 11 bases lying between them. The CDR3 DNA reads as TGTGCCTGGAGTCATGGAAGGGCACTGTTTTTT. Amino acids: CAWSHGRALFF.

This chain joins TRBV7-2 and TRBJ2-5, with D unclear. Per the germline V gene, CDR1 is SGHTA and CDR2 is FQGNSA. Trimming shortened V by 3 bases and J by 3 bases, and 17 bases separated the two germline ends. This CDR3 comprises 16 residues. DNA for the CDR3: TGTGCCAGCAGCTTTGGAACAAGTCCTACGGAAGAGACCCAGTACTTC. Its translation is CASSFGTSPTEETQYF. Supplemented by reference TRBV7-2 and TRBJ2-5, the full variable domain reads GAGVSQSPSNKVTEKGKDVELRCDPISGHTALYWYRQSLGQGLEFLIYFQGNSAPDKSGLPSDRFSAERTGGSVSTLTIQRTQQEDSAVYLCASSFGTSPTEETQYFGPGTRLLVL.

This clone was counted a few times. V is TRBV18 and J is TRBJ1-1; 8 bases agree with TRBD1. Germline CDR1 and CDR2: KGHSH and LQKENI. The CDR3 consists of 12 residues. V lost 5 bases and J lost 11; bases outside the gene matches: 7. As DNA, the CDR3 is TGTGCCAGCTCATCGGACAGGGTATGGGCTTTCTTT. Translated: CASSSDRVWAFF.

The rearrangement uses TRBV6-1 and TRBJ2-1, with D possibly matching TRBD2 (5 bases). The CDR3 consists of 16 residues. The germline V gene encodes CDR1 MNHNS and CDR2 SASEGT. V lost 2 bases and J 1 base, leaving 12 bases between the germline ends. As DNA, the CDR3 is TGTGCCAGCAGTGAAATGCTGTCGGGGTCCTACAATGAGCAGTTCTTC. Its protein is CASSEMLSGSYNEQFF.

This clone has just a few counts. V gene TRBV6-1 combines with J gene TRBJ2-7, with D unclear. Germline loops: CDR1 MNHNS, CDR2 SASEGT. Trimming left V 4 bases short and J 3 bases short, with 16 bases between. The CDR3 extends over 15 amino acids. CDR3 region: CASSVMGGVVYEQYF. The CDR3 DNA is TGTGCCAGCAGTGTGATGGGCGGTGTGGTCTACGAGCAGTACTTC.

The rearrangement joins TRBV18 to TRBJ2-1; 10 bases agree with TRBD1. CDR1 KGHSH and CDR2 LQKENI come from the germline V gene. This CDR3 is built from 15 residues. J gave up 8 bases and V 2 bases, and 6 bases lay outside the gene matches. The DNA for the CDR3 is TGTGCCAGCTCACCAAGACAGGGGGCAGGCGATGAGCAGTTCTTC. Residues: CASSPRQGAGDEQFF.

The chain links TRBV18 to TRBJ1-2; 9 nucleotides align to TRBD1. V trimming: 4 bases; J trimming: 6 bases; junction bases outside the gene matches: 12. The CDR3 sequence is 16 residues long. Germline V gene lookup returns CDR1 KGHSH and CDR2 LQKENI. The CDR3 DNA follows: TGTGCCAGCTCACTACGCCGGGACAGGGAAAATCATGGCTACACCTTC. Residues: CASSLRRDRENHGYTF. Combining the CDR3 with reference TRBV18 and TRBJ1-2 gives the whole variable domain NAGVMQNPRHLVRRRGQEARLRCSPMKGHSHVYWYRQLPEEGLKFMVYLQKENIIDESGMPKERFSAEFPKEGPSILRIQQVVRGDSAAYFCASSLRRDRENHGYTFGSGTRLTVV.

This clone appeared a few times. This chain joins TRBV27 and TRBJ2-3, with 10 positions matching TRBD2. The CDR3 runs 15 residues. V lost 5 bases, J lost 4 bases, and 6 bases stayed unmatched. Germline assignment: CDR1 MNHEY and CDR2 SMNVEV (reference sequence). CDR3 region: CASSPLAGVADTQYF. The CDR3 nucleotides are TGTGCCAGCAGTCCCCTAGCGGGAGTTGCAGATACGCAGTATTTT.

The V call is TRBV6-1, the J call TRBJ1-1, with no clear D. Germline-derived CDR1 and CDR2 are MNHNS and SASEGT. With 5 bases removed from V and 5 bases from J, the gap between germline ends came to 9 bases. The length of the CDR3 is 12 residues. This CDR3 is CASSYSWTEAFF. The CDR3 region has the DNA TGTGCCAGCAGTTATAGTTGGACTGAAGCTTTCTTT.

This clone has a handful of counts. This chain links TRBV6-6 with TRBJ1-1; D is perhaps TRBD1 (6 bases). Germline V gene sequence: CDR1 MNHNY, CDR2 SVGAGI (reference sequence). V lost 2 bases and J 5 bases, leaving 12 bases between the germline ends. The CDR3 totals 14 residues. The CDR3 sequence is CASSYPGAGTEAFF. CDR3 coding DNA: TGTGCCAGCAGTTACCCGGGGGCTGGAACTGAAGCTTTCTTT.

This clone was seen only a few times. The rearrangement links TRBV10-3 to TRBJ2-3, with D tentatively TRBD2 (6 bases). Trimming left V 4 bases short and J 0 bases short, with 11 bases between. The CDR3 runs 15 residues. CDR1 is ENHRY and CDR2 is SYGVKD in the germline V gene. CDR3 sequence (DNA): TGTGCCATCAGTGTGGAGGGCATAAGCACAGATACGCAGTATTTT. It encodes CAISVEGISTDTQYF.

The chain combines TRBV6-5 with TRBJ1-5; TRBD1 might be the D (5 bases). In germline, CDR1 is MNHEY, CDR2 SVGAGI. V was pared by 0 bases and J by 2 bases, with 8 bases between. The CDR3 contains 15 residues. CDR3 sequence: CASSYSRGGNQPQHF. CDR3 bases: TGTGCCAGCAGTTACTCGAGAGGGGGCAATCAGCCCCAGCATTTT.

V and J are TRBV7-2 and TRBJ2-1; 10 nucleotides match TRBD1. Germline V lookup: CDR1 SGHTA, CDR2 FQGNSA. V gave up 5 bases and J gave up 6 bases; unmatched junction bases: 7. The CDR3 loop spans 15 amino acids. CDR3 region: CASSHDRGRFNEQFF. The CDR3 DNA follows: TGTGCCAGCAGCCATGACAGGGGGCGCTTCAATGAGCAGTTCTTC.

The gene calls are TRBV7-9 and TRBJ1-2, with 7 bases aligning to TRBD1. V lost 5 bases and J lost 3; bases outside the gene matches: 9. The CDR3 runs to 15 residues. Germline-derived CDR1 and CDR2 are SEHNR and FQNEAQ (reference sequence). The CDR3: CASSRRQGLDYGYTF. CDR3 nucleotide sequence: TGTGCCAGCAGCCGCCGACAGGGTTTGGACTATGGCTACACCTTC.

The chain carries TRBV7-4 and TRBJ1-5, with D possibly matching TRBD1 (5 bases). Trimming pared 0 bases from V and 4 bases from J, leaving 7 bases between. Germline-derived CDR1 and CDR2 are SGHVT and SQSDAQ. This CDR3 is 14 amino acids long. CDR3 nucleotides: TGTGCCAGCAGCTTAGCCGGGGCAAATCAGCCCCAGCATTTT. It is translated as CASSLAGANQPQHF.